This T cell receptor (beta chain) appears in the sequencing data of a study of human T cells and chemical hapten exposure. In the study overall: On about 2 cm by about 2 cm of upper inner arm skin, sensitization was performed with 2% DPC. It was small differences in pooled library volume that mainly caused per-sample TCR yields to vary.

Ten or more counts support this clonotype. Via MiXCR, TCRdb re-called the RACE reads, giving one row per CDR3 protein. The table lists 39,000 or so distinct CDR3 sequences, 4% of them singletons, with about a quarter in the top ten. CDR3 length: 14 residues. The germline gives CDR1 LGHNA, CDR2 YNFKEQ. After removal of 3 bases from V and 0 bases from J, the junction contained 0 bases not matched to a gene. Stated time point: patch test 1, 2 weeks after DPC sensitization. Treatment noted: therapeutic diphenylcyclopropenone sensitization with weekly scalp DPC. Researchers extracted total RNA from unfractionated whole blood.

The receptor was isolated from a man aged 45-65 years with alopecia areata. Some clones in this sample may be carry-over from other donors' samples. The specimen was whole blood, collected in connection with sensitization to the hapten diphenylcyclopropenone (DPC). This sequence joins TRBV4-2 and TRBJ1-1; TRBD1 matches 8 bases. CDR3 in DNA: TGTGCCAGCAGCCAGGACAGGGTGAACACTGAAGCTTTCTTT. Protein sequence: CASSQDRVNTEAFF.